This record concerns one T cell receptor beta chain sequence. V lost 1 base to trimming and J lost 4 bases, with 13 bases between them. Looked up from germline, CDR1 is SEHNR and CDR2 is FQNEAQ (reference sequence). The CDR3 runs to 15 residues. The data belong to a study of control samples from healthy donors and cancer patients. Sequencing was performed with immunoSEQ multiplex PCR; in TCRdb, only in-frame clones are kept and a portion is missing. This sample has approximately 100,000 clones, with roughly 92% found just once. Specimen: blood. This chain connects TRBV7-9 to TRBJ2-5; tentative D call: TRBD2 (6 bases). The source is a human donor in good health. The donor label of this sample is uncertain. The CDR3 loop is CASSLGLAGGETQYF. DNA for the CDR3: TGTGCCAGCAGCTTAGGGCTAGCCGGGGGAGAGACCCAGTACTTC.